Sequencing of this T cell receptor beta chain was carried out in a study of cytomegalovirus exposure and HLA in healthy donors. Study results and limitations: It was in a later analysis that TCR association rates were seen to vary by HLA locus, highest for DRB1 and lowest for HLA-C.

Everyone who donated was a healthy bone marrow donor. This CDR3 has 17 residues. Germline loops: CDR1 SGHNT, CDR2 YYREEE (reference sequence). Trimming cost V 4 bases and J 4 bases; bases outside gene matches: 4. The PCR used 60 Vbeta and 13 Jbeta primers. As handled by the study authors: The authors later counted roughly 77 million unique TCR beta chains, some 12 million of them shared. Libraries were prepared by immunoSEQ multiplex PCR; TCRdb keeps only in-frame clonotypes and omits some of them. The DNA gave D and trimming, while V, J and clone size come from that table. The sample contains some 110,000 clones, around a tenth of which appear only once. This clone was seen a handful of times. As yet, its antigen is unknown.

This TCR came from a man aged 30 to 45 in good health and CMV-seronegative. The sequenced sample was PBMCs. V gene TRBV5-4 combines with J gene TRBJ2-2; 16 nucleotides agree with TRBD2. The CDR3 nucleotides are TGTGCCAGCAGCCCGGGACTAGCGGGGGGGCCCACCGGGGAGCTGTTTTTT. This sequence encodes CASSPGLAGGPTGELFF.